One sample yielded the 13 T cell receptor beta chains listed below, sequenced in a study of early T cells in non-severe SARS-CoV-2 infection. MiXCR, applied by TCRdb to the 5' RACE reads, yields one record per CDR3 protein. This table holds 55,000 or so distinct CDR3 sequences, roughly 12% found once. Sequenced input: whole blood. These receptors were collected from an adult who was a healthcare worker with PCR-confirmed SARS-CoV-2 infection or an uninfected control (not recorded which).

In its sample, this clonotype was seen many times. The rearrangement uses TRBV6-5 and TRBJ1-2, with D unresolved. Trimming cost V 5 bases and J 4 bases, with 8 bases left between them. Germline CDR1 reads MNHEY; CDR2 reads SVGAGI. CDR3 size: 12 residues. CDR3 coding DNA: TGTGCCAGCAGTGATTCACTCTATGGCTACACCTTC. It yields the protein CASSDSLYGYTF.

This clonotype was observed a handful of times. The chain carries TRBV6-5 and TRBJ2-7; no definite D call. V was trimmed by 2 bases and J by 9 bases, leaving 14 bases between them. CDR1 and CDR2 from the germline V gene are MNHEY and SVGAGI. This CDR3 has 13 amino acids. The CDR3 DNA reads TGTGCCAGCAGTTACGGCCAAAGGGAATCGCAGTACTTC. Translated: CASSYGQRESQYF.

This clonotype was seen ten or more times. The CDR3 region is CASSLDRGRGETQYF. For the CDR3, the DNA is TGTGCCAGCAGCTTAGATCGGGGCAGGGGTGAGACCCAGTACTTC. The rearrangement joins TRBV11-2 to TRBJ2-5; TRBD1 is a possible D gene (6 bases). Germline CDR1 is SGHAT and CDR2 is FQNNGV. This CDR3 is 15 amino acids long. Deletions cut 0 bases from V and 5 bases from J, with 13 bases between.

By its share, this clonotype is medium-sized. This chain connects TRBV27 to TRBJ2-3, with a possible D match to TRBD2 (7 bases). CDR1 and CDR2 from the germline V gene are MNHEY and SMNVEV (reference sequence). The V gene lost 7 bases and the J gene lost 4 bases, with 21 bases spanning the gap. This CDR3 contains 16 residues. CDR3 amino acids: CASILTWGGRADTQYF. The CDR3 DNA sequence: TGTGCCAGCATCTTAACCTGGGGGGGGCGAGCAGATACGCAGTATTTT.

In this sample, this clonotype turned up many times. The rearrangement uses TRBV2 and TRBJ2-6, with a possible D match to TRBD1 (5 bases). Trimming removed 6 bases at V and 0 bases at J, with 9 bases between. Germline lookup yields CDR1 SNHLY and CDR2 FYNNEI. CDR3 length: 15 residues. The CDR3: CASRAGRSGANVLTF. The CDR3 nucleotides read TGTGCCAGCAGAGCAGGGCGCTCTGGGGCCAACGTCCTGACTTTC.

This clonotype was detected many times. CDR3 DNA sequence: TGTGCCAGCAGCCAAGCTGTGCGGAACGAAAAACTGTTTTTT. Translation gives CASSQAVRNEKLFF. The V gene is TRBV3-1, the J gene TRBJ1-4; no definite D call. V shed 1 base and J shed 8 bases, with 11 bases lying between them. CDR3 length equals 14 residues. Germline assignment: CDR1 LGHDT and CDR2 YNNKEL (reference sequence).

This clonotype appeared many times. The DNA of the CDR3 is TGTGCCAGCAGCCAAGAAGTCTGGGGGTCTGAAGCTTTCTTT. Its protein is CASSQEVWGSEAFF. The chain has TRBV14 and TRBJ1-1; D is possibly TRBD1 (5 bases). There are 14 residues in the CDR3. CDR1 and CDR2 from the germline V gene are SGHDN and FVKESK. V was clipped by 0 bases and J by 6 bases, with 11 bases between them.

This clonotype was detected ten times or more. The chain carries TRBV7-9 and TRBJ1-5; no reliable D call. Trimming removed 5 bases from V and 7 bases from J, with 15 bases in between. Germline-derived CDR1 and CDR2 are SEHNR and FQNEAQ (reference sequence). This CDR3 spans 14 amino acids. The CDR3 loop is CASSLTAQAQPQHF. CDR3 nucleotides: TGTGCCAGCAGCCTAACCGCGCAGGCCCAGCCCCAGCATTTT. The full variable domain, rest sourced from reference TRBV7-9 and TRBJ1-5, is DTGVSQNPRHKITKRGQNVTFRCDPISEHNRLYWYRQTLGQGPEFLTYFQNEAQLEKSRLLSDRFSAERPKGSFSTLEIQRTEQGDSAMYLCASSLTAQAQPQHFGDGTRLSIL.

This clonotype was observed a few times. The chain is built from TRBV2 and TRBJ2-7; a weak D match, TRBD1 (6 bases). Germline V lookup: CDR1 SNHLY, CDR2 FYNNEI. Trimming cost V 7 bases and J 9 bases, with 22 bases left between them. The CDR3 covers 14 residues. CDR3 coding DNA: TGTGCCAGCATAGGGGGACACTCGCTGTCGGCGCAGTACTTC. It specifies CASIGGHSLSAQYF.

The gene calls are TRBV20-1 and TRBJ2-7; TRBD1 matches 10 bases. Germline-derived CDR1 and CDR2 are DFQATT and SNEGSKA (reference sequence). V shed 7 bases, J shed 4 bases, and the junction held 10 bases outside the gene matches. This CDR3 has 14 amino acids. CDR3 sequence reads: CSGKMGQGRYEQYF. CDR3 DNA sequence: TGCAGTGGTAAGATGGGACAGGGGAGATACGAGCAGTACTTC.

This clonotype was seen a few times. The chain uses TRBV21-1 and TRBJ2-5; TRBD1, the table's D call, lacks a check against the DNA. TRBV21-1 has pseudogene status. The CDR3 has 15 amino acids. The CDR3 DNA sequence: TGTGCCAGCAGCTCACAACAGGAGATCCAAGAGACCCAGTACTTC. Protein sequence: CASSSQQEIQETQYF.

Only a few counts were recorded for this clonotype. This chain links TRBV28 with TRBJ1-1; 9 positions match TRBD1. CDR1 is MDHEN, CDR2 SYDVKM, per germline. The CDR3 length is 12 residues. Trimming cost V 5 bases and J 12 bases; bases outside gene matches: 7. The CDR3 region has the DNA TGTGCCAGCAGTAACAGGGGGCGTGGGTCTTTCTTT. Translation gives CASSNRGRGSFF.

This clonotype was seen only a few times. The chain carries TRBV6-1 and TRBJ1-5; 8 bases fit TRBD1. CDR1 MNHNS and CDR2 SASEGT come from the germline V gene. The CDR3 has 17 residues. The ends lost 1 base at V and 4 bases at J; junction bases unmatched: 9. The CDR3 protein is CASSEGYRGGRNQPQHF. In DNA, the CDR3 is TGTGCCAGCAGTGAAGGTTACAGGGGGGGTAGGAATCAGCCCCAGCATTTT.